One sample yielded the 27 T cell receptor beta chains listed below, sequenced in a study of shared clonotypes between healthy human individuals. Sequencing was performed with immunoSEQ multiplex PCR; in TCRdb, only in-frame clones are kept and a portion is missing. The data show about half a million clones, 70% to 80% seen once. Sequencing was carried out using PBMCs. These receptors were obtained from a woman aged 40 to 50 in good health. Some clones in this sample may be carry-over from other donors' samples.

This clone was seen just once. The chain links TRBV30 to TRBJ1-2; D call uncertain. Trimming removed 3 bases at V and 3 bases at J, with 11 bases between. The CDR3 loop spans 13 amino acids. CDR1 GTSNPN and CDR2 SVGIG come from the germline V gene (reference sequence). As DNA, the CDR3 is TGTGCCTGGAGCCCGGGGTTCGACTATGGCTACACCTTC. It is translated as CAWSPGFDYGYTF. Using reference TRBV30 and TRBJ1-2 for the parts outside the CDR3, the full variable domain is SQTIHQWPATLVQPVGSPLSLECTVEGTSNPNLYWYRQAAGRGLQLLFYSVGIGQISSEVPQNLSASRPQDRQFILSSKKLLLSDSGFYLCAWSPGFDYGYTFGSGTRLTVV.

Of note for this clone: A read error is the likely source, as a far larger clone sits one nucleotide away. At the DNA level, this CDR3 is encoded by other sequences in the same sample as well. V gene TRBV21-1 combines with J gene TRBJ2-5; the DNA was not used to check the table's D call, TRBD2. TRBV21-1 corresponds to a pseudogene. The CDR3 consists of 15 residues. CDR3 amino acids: CASSKDAAGAEEQYF. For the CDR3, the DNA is TGTGCCAGCAGCAAAGACGCAGCGGGAGCAGAAGAGCAGTACTTC.

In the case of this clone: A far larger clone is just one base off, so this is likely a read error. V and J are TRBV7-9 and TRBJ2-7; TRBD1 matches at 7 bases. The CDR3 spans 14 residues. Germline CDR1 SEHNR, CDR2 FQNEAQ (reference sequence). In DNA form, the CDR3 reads TGTGCCAGCAGCTTAGGCGGACAGGCGGACGAGCAGTGCTTC. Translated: CASSLGGQADEQCF.

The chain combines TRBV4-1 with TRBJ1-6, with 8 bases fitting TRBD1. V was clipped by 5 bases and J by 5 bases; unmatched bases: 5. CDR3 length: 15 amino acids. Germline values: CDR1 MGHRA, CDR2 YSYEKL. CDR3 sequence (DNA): TGCGCCAGCAGCAAAGGACAGGGTAATAATTCACCCCTCCACTTT. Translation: CASSKGQGNNSPLHF.

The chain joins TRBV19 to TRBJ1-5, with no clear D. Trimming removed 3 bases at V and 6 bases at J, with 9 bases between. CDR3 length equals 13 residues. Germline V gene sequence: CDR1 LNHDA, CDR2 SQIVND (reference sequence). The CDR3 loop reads CASSIPPSQPQHF. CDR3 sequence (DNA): TGTGCCAGTAGTATCCCTCCTAGTCAGCCCCAGCATTTT. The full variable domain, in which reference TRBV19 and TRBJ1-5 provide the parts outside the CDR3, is DGGITQSPKYLFRKEGQNVTLSCEQNLNHDAMYWYRQDPGQGLRLIYYSQIVNDFQKGDIAEGYSVSREKKESFPLTVTSAQKNPTAFYLCASSIPPSQPQHFGDGTRLSIL.

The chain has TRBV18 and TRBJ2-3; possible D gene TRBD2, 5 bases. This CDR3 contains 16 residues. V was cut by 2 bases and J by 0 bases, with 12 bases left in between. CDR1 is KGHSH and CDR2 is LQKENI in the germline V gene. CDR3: CASSPMASSSTDTQYF. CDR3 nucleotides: TGTGCCAGCTCACCAATGGCTAGCTCTAGCACAGATACGCAGTATTTT.

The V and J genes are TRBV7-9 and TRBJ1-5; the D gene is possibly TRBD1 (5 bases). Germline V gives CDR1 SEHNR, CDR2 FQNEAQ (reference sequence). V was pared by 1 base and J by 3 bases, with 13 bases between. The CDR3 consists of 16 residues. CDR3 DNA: TGTGCCAGCAGCTTAGGGGGGACGGGGAACAATCAGCCCCAGCATTTT. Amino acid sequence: CASSLGGTGNNQPQHF.

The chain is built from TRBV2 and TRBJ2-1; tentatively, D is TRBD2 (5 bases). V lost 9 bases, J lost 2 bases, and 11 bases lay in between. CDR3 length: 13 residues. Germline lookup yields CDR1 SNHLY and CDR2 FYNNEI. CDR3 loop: CASGLETYNEQFF. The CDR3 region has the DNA TGTGCCAGTGGACTGGAGACCTACAATGAGCAGTTCTTC.

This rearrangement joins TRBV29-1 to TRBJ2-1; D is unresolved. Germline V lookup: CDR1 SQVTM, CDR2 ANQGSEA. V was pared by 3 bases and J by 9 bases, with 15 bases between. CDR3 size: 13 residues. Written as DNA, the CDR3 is TGCAGCGTTGATGGGCCTAGGTCTGGTGAGCAGTTCTTC. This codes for CSVDGPRSGEQFF.

CDR3 sequence reads: CASSWSGNNLQETQYF. The CDR3 DNA follows: TGTGCCAGCAGCTGGTCCGGGAACAACCTCCAAGAGACCCAGTACTTC. The chain uses TRBV11-2 and TRBJ2-5, with TRBD2 as a possible D gene (5 bases). Per germline, CDR1 SGHAT and CDR2 FQNNGV. Deletions cut 4 bases from V and 1 base from J, with 16 bases between. CDR3 size: 16 residues. The full variable domain, rest sourced from reference TRBV11-2 and TRBJ2-5, is EAGVAQSPRYKIIEKRQSVAFWCNPISGHATLYWYQQILGQGPKLLIQFQNNGVVDDSQLPKDRFSAERLKGVDSTLKIQPAKLEDSAVYLCASSWSGNNLQETQYFGPGTRLLVL.

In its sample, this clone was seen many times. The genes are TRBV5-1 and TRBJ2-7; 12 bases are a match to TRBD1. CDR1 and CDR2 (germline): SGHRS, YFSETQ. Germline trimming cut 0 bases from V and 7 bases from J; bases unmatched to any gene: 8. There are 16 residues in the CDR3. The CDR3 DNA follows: TGCGCCAGCAGCTTGGGAACCGGGACAGGGGGCAGAGAGCAGTACTTC. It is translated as CASSLGTGTGGREQYF. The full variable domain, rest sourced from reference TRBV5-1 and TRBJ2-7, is KAGVTQTPRYLIKTRGQQVTLSCSPISGHRSVSWYQQTPGQGLQFLFEYFSETQRNKGNFPGRFSGRQFSNSRSEMNVSTLELGDSALYLCASSLGTGTGGREQYFGPGTRLTVT.

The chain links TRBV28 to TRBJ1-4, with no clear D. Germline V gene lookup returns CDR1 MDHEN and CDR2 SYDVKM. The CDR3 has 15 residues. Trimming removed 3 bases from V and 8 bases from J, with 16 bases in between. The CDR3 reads CASSFGRVIREKLFF. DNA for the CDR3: TGTGCCAGCAGTTTCGGCCGGGTGATCAGAGAAAAACTGTTTTTT.

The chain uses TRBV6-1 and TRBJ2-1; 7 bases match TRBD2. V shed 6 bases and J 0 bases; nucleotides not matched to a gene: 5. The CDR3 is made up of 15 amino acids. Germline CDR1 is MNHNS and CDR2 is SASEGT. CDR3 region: CASRELAASYNEQFF. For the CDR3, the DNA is TGTGCCAGCAGAGAGCTAGCGGCCTCCTACAATGAGCAGTTCTTC.

In DNA, the CDR3 is TGTGCCAGTAGTAACCGGGACAGGGGTGAAAAACTGTTTTTT. Residues: CASSNRDRGEKLFF. The chain has TRBV19 and TRBJ1-4; 10 nucleotides align to TRBD1. CDR1 and CDR2 (germline): LNHDA, SQIVND (reference sequence). The CDR3 covers 14 residues. The V segment lost 4 bases and the J segment 7 bases; nucleotides outside the gene matches: 3.

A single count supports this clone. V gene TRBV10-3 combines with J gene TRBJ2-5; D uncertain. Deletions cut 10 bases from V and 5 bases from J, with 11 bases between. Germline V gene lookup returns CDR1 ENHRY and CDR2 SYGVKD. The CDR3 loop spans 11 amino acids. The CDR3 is CASDNGETQYF. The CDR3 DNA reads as TGTGCCAGTGACAACGGGGAGACCCAGTACTTC.

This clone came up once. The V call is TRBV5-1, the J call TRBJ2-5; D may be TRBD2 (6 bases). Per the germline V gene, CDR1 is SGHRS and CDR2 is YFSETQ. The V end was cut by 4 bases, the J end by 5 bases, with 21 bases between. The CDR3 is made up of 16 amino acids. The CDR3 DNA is TGCGCCAGCAGCCACGGGACTTCTTGGGGTAGGGAGACCCAGTACTTC. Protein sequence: CASSHGTSWGRETQYF.

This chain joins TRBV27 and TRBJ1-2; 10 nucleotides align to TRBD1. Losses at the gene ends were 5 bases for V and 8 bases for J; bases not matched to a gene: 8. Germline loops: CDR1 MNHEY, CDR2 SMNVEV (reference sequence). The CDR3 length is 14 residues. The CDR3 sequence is CASSPRGQGKGYTF. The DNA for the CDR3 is TGTGCCAGCAGTCCAAGGGGACAGGGGAAAGGCTACACCTTC.

CDR3 sequence (DNA): TGTGCCAGCAGCCCCGGACAGGCCGGGGCCGGGGAGCTGTTTTTT. Translated: CASSPGQAGAGELFF. The chain recombines TRBV5-5 with TRBJ2-2; 7 nucleotides line up with TRBD1. The CDR3 sequence is 15 residues long. V dropped 4 bases and J dropped 6; count of bases not matched to a gene: 9. In germline, CDR1 is SGHKS, CDR2 YYEKEE (reference sequence).

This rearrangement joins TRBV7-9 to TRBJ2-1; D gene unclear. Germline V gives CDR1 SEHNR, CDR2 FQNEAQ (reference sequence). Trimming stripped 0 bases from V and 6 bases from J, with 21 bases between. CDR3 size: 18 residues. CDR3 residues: CASSLAGVLGIVGNEQFF. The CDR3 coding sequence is TGTGCCAGCAGCTTAGCAGGTGTGCTAGGGATCGTCGGCAATGAGCAGTTCTTC.

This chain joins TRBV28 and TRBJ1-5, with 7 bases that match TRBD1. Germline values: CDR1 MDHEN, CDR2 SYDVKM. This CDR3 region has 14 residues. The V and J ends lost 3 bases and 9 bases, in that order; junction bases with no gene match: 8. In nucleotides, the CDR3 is TGTGCCAGCAGTTTGGGGCCAGGGGGTATGCCCCAGCATTTT. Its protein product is CASSLGPGGMPQHF. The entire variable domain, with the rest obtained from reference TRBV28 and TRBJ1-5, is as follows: DVKVTQSSRYLVKRTGEKVFLECVQDMDHENMFWYRQDPGLGLRLIYFSYDVKMKEKGDIPEGYSVSREKKERFSLILESASTNQTSMYLCASSLGPGGMPQHFGDGTRLSIL.

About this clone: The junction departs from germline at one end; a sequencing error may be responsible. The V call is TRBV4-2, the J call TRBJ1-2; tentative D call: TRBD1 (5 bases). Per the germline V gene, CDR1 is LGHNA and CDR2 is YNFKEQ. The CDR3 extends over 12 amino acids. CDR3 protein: CASSQEGRAGAF. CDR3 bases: TGTGCCAGCAGCCAAGAGGGCAGGGCTGGGGCCTTC.

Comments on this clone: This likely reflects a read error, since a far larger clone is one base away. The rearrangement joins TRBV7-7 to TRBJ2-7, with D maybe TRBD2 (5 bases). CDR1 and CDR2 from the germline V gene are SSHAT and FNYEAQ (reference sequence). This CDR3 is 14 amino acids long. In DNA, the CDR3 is TGTGCCAACAGCTTACAACCGGGGTCGAGCGAGCAGTACTTC. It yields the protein CANSLQPGSSEQYF. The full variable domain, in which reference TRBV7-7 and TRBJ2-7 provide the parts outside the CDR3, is GAGVSQSPRYKVTKRGQDVTLRCDPISSHATLYWYQQALGQGPEFLTYFNYEAQPDKSGLPSDRFSAERPEGSISTLTIQRTEQRDSAMYRCANSLQPGSSEQYFGPGTRLTVT.

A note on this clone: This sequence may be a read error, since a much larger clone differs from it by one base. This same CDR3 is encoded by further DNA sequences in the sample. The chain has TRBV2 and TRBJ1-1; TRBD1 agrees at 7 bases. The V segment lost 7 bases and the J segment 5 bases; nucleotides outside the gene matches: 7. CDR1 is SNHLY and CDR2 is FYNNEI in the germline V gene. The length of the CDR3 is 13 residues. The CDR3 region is CASTSSRGTEAFF. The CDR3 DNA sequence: TGTGCCAGCACCTCGAGCAGGGGGACTGAAGCTTTCTTT.

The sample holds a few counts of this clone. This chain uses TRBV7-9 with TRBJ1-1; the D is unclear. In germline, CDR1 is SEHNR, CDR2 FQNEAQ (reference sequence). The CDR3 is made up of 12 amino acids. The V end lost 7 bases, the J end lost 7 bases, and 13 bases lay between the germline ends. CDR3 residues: CASNGEGGEAFF. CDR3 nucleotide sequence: TGTGCCAGCAACGGGGAGGGTGGTGAAGCTTTCTTT. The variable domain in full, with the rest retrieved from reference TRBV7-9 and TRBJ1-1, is DTGVSQNPRHKITKRGQNVTFRCDPISEHNRLYWYRQTLGQGPEFLTYFQNEAQLEKSRLLSDRFSAERPKGSFSTLEIQRTEQGDSAMYLCASNGEGGEAFFGQGTRLTVV.

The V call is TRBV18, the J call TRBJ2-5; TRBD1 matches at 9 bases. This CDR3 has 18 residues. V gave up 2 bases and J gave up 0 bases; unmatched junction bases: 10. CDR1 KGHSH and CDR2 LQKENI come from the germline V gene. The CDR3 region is CASSPWTGDTLYQETQYF. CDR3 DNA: TGTGCCAGCTCACCATGGACAGGGGACACCCTGTACCAAGAGACCCAGTACTTC.

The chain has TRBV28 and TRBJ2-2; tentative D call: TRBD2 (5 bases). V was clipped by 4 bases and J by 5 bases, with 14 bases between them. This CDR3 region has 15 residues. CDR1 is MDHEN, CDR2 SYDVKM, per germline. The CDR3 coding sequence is TGTGCCAGCAGTTACCCCCCACGGGGAACCGGGGAGCTGTTTTTT. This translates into CASSYPPRGTGELFF.

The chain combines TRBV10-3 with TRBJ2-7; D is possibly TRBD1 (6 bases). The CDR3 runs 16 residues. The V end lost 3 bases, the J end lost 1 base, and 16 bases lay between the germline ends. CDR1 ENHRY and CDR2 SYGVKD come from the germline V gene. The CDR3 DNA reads TGTGCCATCAGTGATCATTTGGGGCAGGGGTCCTACGAGCAGTACTTC. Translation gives CAISDHLGQGSYEQYF.